Included here is one T cell receptor beta chain sequence, with context. This sample's time point: newly diagnosed GD, antithyroid drugs for less than 3 months. Researchers made the TCR library from RNA that was extracted from PBMCs. This entry comes from a study of regulatory T cells in long-lasting Graves disease. Through Arm-PCR of CDR3 regions and iRepertoire HTBI primers, TCR beta libraries were built. Each CDR3 protein is one row after TCRdb ran MiXCR on the multiplex PCR reads. The sample includes about 540,000 distinct CDR3 sequences, roughly 13% seen only once; the top ten take under 10%. These data were also reused for a study on T cells in Graves' hyperthyroidism and ophthalmopathy. Turning to that study: TCR CDR3 regions were first amplified by RT-PCR with HTBI primers. Most thyroid clonotypes that were expanded above 0.001 also turned up in blood.

This clonotype was obtained from a man aged 25-45 years with Graves disease. The specimen was peripheral blood mononuclear cells (PBMCs), collected at new diagnosis, from a patient treated with antithyroid drugs.

In DNA form, the CDR3 reads TGTGCCAGCAGAGATCCGGGACAGGGTCATCAGCCCCAGCATTTT. Residues: CASRDPGQGHQPQHF. The chain is built from TRBV6-1 and TRBJ1-5; 9 nucleotides agree with TRBD1. Germline lookup yields CDR1 MNHNS and CDR2 SASEGT. The CDR3 is made up of 15 amino acids. Trimming took 6 bases from V and 5 from J; bases not matched to a gene: 8.